The T cell receptor beta chain described here comes from a study of T cells and Merkel cell carcinoma outcomes. Study observations and caveats: Repertoire plus T-cell density reportedly predicted Merkel cell carcinoma outcomes.

Data came from immunoSEQ multiplex PCR; TCRdb stores just in-frame clones and leaves some out. The sample consists of approximately 6,500 clones, 70% to 80% of them appearing once. The CDR3 loop spans 15 amino acids. Trimming removed 0 bases from V and 2 bases from J; junction bases left unmatched: 3. Germline V gene data show CDR1 as SGDLS and CDR2 as YYNGEE. In its sample, this clone is large. No antigen is known for it. The sample taken for sequencing was tumor tissue from Merkel cell carcinoma. The chain carries TRBV9 and TRBJ2-7; 9 bases are a match to TRBD1. The receptor was derived from a human donor with Merkel cell carcinoma. The chain's CDR3 is CASSVGQGVAYEQYF. The CDR3 DNA reads TGTGCCAGCAGCGTAGGACAGGGGGTTGCCTACGAGCAGTACTTC.